The next 27 T cell receptor beta chains were all read from a single sample in a study of cytomegalovirus exposure and HLA in healthy donors. 13 Jbeta primers and 60 Vbeta primers were used for the PCR. Only in-frame clones appear in the TCRdb table, and some are missing; sequencing was by immunoSEQ multiplex PCR. This table holds about 190,000 clones, approximately 90% found once. Material for sequencing was PBMCs. The receptors stem from a boy aged 2-9 years in good health and CMV-seronegative.

The table lists this clone with a few counts. The chain uses TRBV9 and TRBJ1-1; possibly TRBD1 for D (5 bases). CDR1 SGDLS and CDR2 YYNGEE come from the germline V gene. The CDR3 loop spans 13 amino acids. With 3 bases removed from V and 1 base from J, the gap between germline ends came to 7 bases. The CDR3 protein is CASSATGNTEAFF. The CDR3 DNA sequence: TGTGCCAGCAGCGCCACAGGGAACACTGAAGCTTTCTTT. The full variable domain, completed using reference TRBV9 and TRBJ1-1, is DSGVTQTPKHLITATGQRVTLRCSPRSGDLSVYWYQQSLDQGLQFLIQYYNGEERAKGNILERFSAQQFPDLHSELNLSSLELGDSALYFCASSATGNTEAFFGQGTRLTVV.

The chain links TRBV4-1 to TRBJ2-4, with a possible D match to TRBD1 (6 bases). The CDR3 has 17 amino acids. CDR1 is MGHRA, CDR2 YSYEKL, per germline. Trimming took off 0 bases at V and 7 bases at J, with 19 bases between the two ends. In DNA form, the CDR3 reads TGCGCCAGCAGCCAAGATAGCGCTGAGGGGGTTTATAACATTCAGTACTTC. It is translated as CASSQDSAEGVYNIQYF.

This clone is a singleton in its sample. CDR3 region: CASSRIMTSGGAGEQFF. DNA of the CDR3: TGTGCCAGCAGCCGGATTATGACTAGCGGGGGGGCCGGCGAGCAGTTCTTC. The chain employs TRBV5-8 and TRBJ2-1; 14 bases map to TRBD2. Germline-derived CDR1 and CDR2 are SGHTS and YDEGEE. The CDR3 has 17 residues. V lost 4 bases and J lost 10; bases outside the gene matches: 13.

The genes are TRBV5-4 and TRBJ1-4, with a possible D match to TRBD1 (5 bases). This CDR3 has 15 amino acids. Germline assignment: CDR1 SGHNT and CDR2 YYREEE (reference sequence). V lost 0 bases and J 2 bases, leaving 8 bases between the germline ends. CDR3 sequence: CASSLVQGTNEKLFF. In DNA form, the CDR3 reads TGTGCCAGCAGCTTGGTTCAGGGTACTAATGAAAAACTGTTTTTT.

This clone has just one count. V and J are TRBV7-8 and TRBJ2-2; perhaps TRBD1 as D (6 bases). CDR1 and CDR2 (germline): SGHVS, FQNEAQ. This CDR3 contains 14 residues. Trimming left V 5 bases short and J 5 bases short, with 12 bases between. As DNA, the CDR3 is TGTGCCAGCAGCCCTCGACAGGAGACCGGGGAGCTGTTTTTT. This translates into CASSPRQETGELFF.

The V call is TRBV9, the J call TRBJ2-1; 11 bases fit TRBD2. From germline, CDR1 is SGDLS and CDR2 YYNGEE. The CDR3 runs 15 residues. V dropped 4 bases and J dropped 4; count of bases not matched to a gene: 4. CDR3 in DNA: TGTGCCAGCAGCTCGACTAGCGGGACTTACAATGAGCAGTTCTTC. Encoded protein: CASSSTSGTYNEQFF.

The CDR3 DNA reads TGCGCCAGCAGCCGACTCAGCGGGACCAACCTGGGCACCGGGGAGCTGTTTTTT. Translated, it gives CASSRLSGTNLGTGELFF. V and J are TRBV5-1 and TRBJ2-2; TRBD2 agrees at 7 bases. The germline V gene has CDR1 SGHRS and CDR2 YFSETQ. V trimming: 4 bases; J trimming: 4 bases; junction bases outside the gene matches: 16. The CDR3 spans 18 residues.

J is TRBJ2-1 and V is TRBV6-5; D is unresolved. Trimming took off 7 bases at V and 14 bases at J, with 21 bases between the two ends. Germline loops: CDR1 MNHEY, CDR2 SVGAGI. The CDR3 extends over 13 amino acids. DNA for the CDR3: TGTGCCAGCACCAATATTGAGTCGGGTTCGGAGTTCTTC. Residues: CASTNIESGSEFF.

The V call is TRBV9, the J call TRBJ2-3; 13 bases agree with TRBD2. CDR1 is SGDLS, CDR2 YYNGEE, per germline. V trimming: 4 bases; J trimming: 6 bases; junction bases outside the gene matches: 2. The CDR3 extends over 14 amino acids. CDR3 amino acids: CASSPGLAGDTQYF. CDR3 nucleotide sequence: TGTGCCAGCAGCCCGGGACTAGCGGGGGATACGCAGTATTTT.

The J gene is TRBJ2-3, the V gene TRBV7-2, with D maybe TRBD1 (6 bases). Germline V gene lookup returns CDR1 SGHTA and CDR2 FQGNSA. V gave up 2 bases and J gave up 11 bases, with 14 bases separating them. This CDR3 is 13 amino acids long. The CDR3 loop reads CASSLTTGFEQYF. DNA for the CDR3: TGTGCCAGCAGCTTAACAACAGGGTTTGAGCAGTATTTT. Based on the CDR3 plus reference TRBV7-2 and TRBJ2-3, the full variable domain is GAGVSQSPSNKVTEKGKDVELRCDPISGHTALYWYRQSLGQGLEFLIYFQGNSAPDKSGLPSDRFSAERTGGSVSTLTIQRTQQEDSAVYLCASSLTTGFEQYFGPGTRLTVL.

The chain employs TRBV6-5 and TRBJ1-3, with 7 positions matching TRBD1. The J segment lost 0 bases and the V segment lost 4 bases, leaving 6 bases of the junction unmatched. Germline CDR1 reads MNHEY; CDR2 reads SVGAGI. The CDR3 length is 16 residues. Here the CDR3 reads CASSSGTVGSGNTIYF. The CDR3 DNA follows: TGTGCCAGCAGTTCGGGGACAGTGGGCTCTGGAAACACCATATATTTT.

In its sample, this clone was seen once. The gene calls are TRBV6-1 and TRBJ2-5, with unresolved D. With the DNA end fitting TRBJ2-7 better, the J assignment may be wrong. CDR3 length equals 14 residues. From germline, CDR1 is MNHNS and CDR2 SASEGT. The CDR3 region has the DNA TGTGCCAGCACCGCCCCGACTGTGAACTACGAGCAGTACTTC. Protein sequence: CASTAPTVNYEQYF.

CDR3 nucleotide sequence: TGTGCCAGCAGGAACTTTAATTCACCCCTCCACTTT. Translated: CASRNFNSPLHF. The chain employs TRBV6-5 and TRBJ1-6; D gene ambiguous. V gave up 6 bases and J gave up 6 bases, with 6 bases separating them. This CDR3 comprises 12 residues. From germline, CDR1 is MNHEY and CDR2 SVGAGI.

The rearrangement joins TRBV6-1 to TRBJ2-2, with D possibly TRBD2 on 6 matching bases. The CDR3 runs 14 residues. Looked up from germline, CDR1 is MNHNS and CDR2 is SASEGT. V was clipped by 8 bases and J by 3 bases, with 13 bases between them. The CDR3 loop reads CASQGLTHTGELFF. In nucleotides, the CDR3 is TGTGCCAGCCAAGGACTAACCCACACCGGGGAGCTGTTTTTT.

The chain couples TRBV30 to TRBJ2-7, with D possibly matching TRBD2 (6 bases). The CDR3 has 15 amino acids. The germline gives CDR1 GTSNPN, CDR2 SVGIG (reference sequence). The V end lost 2 bases, the J end lost 0 bases, and 14 bases lay between the germline ends. CDR3 region: CAWSRPAGSSYEQYF. The CDR3 DNA is TGTGCCTGGAGTAGACCAGCGGGTAGCTCCTACGAGCAGTACTTC. Full variable domain (remainder filled in from reference TRBV30 and TRBJ2-7): SQTIHQWPATLVQPVGSPLSLECTVEGTSNPNLYWYRQAAGRGLQLLFYSVGIGQISSEVPQNLSASRPQDRQFILSSKKLLLSDSGFYLCAWSRPAGSSYEQYFGPGTRLTVT.

This clone was seen once. CDR3 nucleotides: TGTGCCAGCCGACAGGGTTATAATTCACCCCTCCACTTT. This sequence encodes CASRQGYNSPLHF. The chain combines TRBV7-3 with TRBJ1-6, with TRBD1 identical over 7 bases. CDR1 SGHTA and CDR2 FQGTGA come from the germline V gene. J lost 4 bases, V lost 8 bases, and 2 bases had no gene match. CDR3 length equals 13 residues. Combining the CDR3 with reference TRBV7-3 and TRBJ1-6 gives the whole variable domain GAGVSQTPSNKVTEKGKYVELRCDPISGHTALYWYRQSLGQGPEFLIYFQGTGAADDSGLPNDRFFAVRPEGSVSTLKIQRTERGDSAVYLCASRQGYNSPLHFGNGTRLTVT.

The gene calls are TRBV2 and TRBJ2-5; D might be TRBD2 (5 bases). The germline V gene encodes CDR1 SNHLY and CDR2 FYNNEI. The CDR3 covers 14 residues. Trimming shortened V by 4 bases and J by 0 bases, and 9 bases separated the two germline ends. In DNA, the CDR3 is TGTGCCAGCAGTGCGGGGAGCTACCAAGAGACCCAGTACTTC. This sequence encodes CASSAGSYQETQYF.

The genes are TRBV28 and TRBJ2-1; TRBD1 might be the D (5 bases). This CDR3 region has 13 residues. CDR1 and CDR2 from the germline V gene are MDHEN and SYDVKM. Between the trimmed V and J ends, which lost 4 bases and 7 bases, there was a span of 11 bases. The CDR3 DNA reads as TGTGCCAGCAGTTCTATAGGGGATAATGAGCAGTTCTTC. Amino acid sequence: CASSSIGDNEQFF.

V gene TRBV28 combines with J gene TRBJ1-6; a possible D gene is TRBD1 (6 bases). Germline CDR1 and CDR2: MDHEN and SYDVKM. This CDR3 comprises 16 residues. The germline V and J ends were trimmed by 2 bases and 7 bases, with 15 bases remaining between them. This CDR3 is CASSLGIGGRNSPLHF. Written as DNA, the CDR3 is TGTGCCAGCAGTTTAGGAATCGGGGGGCGAAATTCACCCCTCCACTTT. The whole variable domain, remainder taken from reference TRBV28 and TRBJ1-6, is DVKVTQSSRYLVKRTGEKVFLECVQDMDHENMFWYRQDPGLGLRLIYFSYDVKMKEKGDIPEGYSVSREKKERFSLILESASTNQTSMYLCASSLGIGGRNSPLHFGNGTRLTVT.

V is TRBV19 and J is TRBJ2-2; D uncertain. Germline values: CDR1 LNHDA, CDR2 SQIVND (reference sequence). V was trimmed by 3 bases and J by 1 base, leaving 9 bases between them. The CDR3 runs to 15 residues. Here the CDR3 reads CASSIARLNTGELFF. CDR3 DNA sequence: TGTGCCAGTAGTATTGCCAGACTGAACACCGGGGAGCTGTTTTTT.

The chain uses TRBV27 and TRBJ2-7; perhaps TRBD2 as D (5 bases). The CDR3 sequence is 14 residues long. The germline V gene has CDR1 MNHEY and CDR2 SMNVEV (reference sequence). V was clipped by 5 bases and J by 2 bases, with 13 bases between them. The CDR3 coding sequence is TGTGCCAGCAGTCCCACCACCGGGGCCTACGAGCAGTACTTC. Protein product: CASSPTTGAYEQYF.

This sequence joins TRBV6-1 and TRBJ1-3, with D possibly being TRBD1 (6 bases). V lost 4 bases and J 0 bases, leaving 13 bases between the germline ends. This CDR3 has 16 residues. Germline V gene sequence: CDR1 MNHNS, CDR2 SASEGT. Here the CDR3 DNA reads TGTGCCAGCAGTGCACTAAGGGGGTCCTCTGGAAACACCATATATTTT. It translates to CASSALRGSSGNTIYF.

V usage is TRBV27 and J usage is TRBJ2-5; TRBD2 is a possible D gene (6 bases). Between the trimmed V and J ends, which lost 8 bases and 5 bases, there was a span of 18 bases. This CDR3 spans 14 amino acids. Germline-derived CDR1 and CDR2 are MNHEY and SMNVEV (reference sequence). For the CDR3, the DNA is TGTGCCAGCGGTGACTCAACCGGAGGGGAGACCCAGTACTTC. Its translation: CASGDSTGGETQYF.

V gene TRBV27 combines with J gene TRBJ1-1; TRBD1 matches at 9 bases. V lost 4 bases and J lost 0; bases outside the gene matches: 3. Germline V gene sequence: CDR1 MNHEY, CDR2 SMNVEV (reference sequence). The CDR3 is 15 amino acids. In DNA form, the CDR3 reads TGTGCCAGCAGTTCGGGACAGGGACTGAACACTGAAGCTTTCTTT. Protein product: CASSSGQGLNTEAFF.

This sequence joins TRBV5-6 and TRBJ2-5, with 16 positions matching TRBD2. With V trimmed by 5 bases and J by 5 bases, 3 bases remained unmatched. CDR1 and CDR2 from the germline V gene are SGHDT and YYEEEE. The CDR3 runs to 15 residues. The CDR3 coding sequence is TGTGCCAGCAGTTCGGGACTAGCGGGAGGGGAGACCCAGTACTTC. This codes for CASSSGLAGGETQYF.

The chain recombines TRBV2 with TRBJ1-2, with D unclear. The CDR3 loop spans 13 amino acids. V gave up 3 bases and J gave up 4 bases, with 9 bases separating them. Germline values: CDR1 SNHLY, CDR2 FYNNEI. The CDR3 DNA reads TGTGCCAGCAGTGAGAGGGAGGGCTATGGCTACACCTTC. It is translated as CASSEREGYGYTF. The full variable domain, in which reference TRBV2 and TRBJ1-2 provide the parts outside the CDR3, is EPEVTQTPSHQVTQMGQEVILRCVPISNHLYFYWYRQILGQKVEFLVSFYNNEISEKSEIFDDQFSVERPDGSNFTLKIRSTKLEDSAMYFCASSEREGYGYTFGSGTRLTVV.

V and J are TRBV5-1 and TRBJ2-5, with TRBD2 matching over 8 bases. Germline values: CDR1 SGHRS, CDR2 YFSETQ. The CDR3 length is 14 residues. Trimming at V came to 4 bases and at J to 4 bases, leaving 6 bases not matched to a gene. Here the CDR3 DNA reads TGCGCCAGCAGCGTTGGACTAGCCCTAGAGACCCAGTACTTC. Amino acids: CASSVGLALETQYF.